This TCR beta chain originates from a study of glioma-infiltrating T cells. General study findings and limits: Tissue and blood shared very few CDR3 sequences.

The V and J ends lost 1 base and 7 bases, in that order; junction bases with no gene match: 8. CDR3 length: 15 residues. From germline, CDR1 is SGHTA and CDR2 FQGNSA. Amplification of TCR alpha and beta CDR3 regions from RNA used iRepertoire nested multiplex PCR. One entry per CDR3 protein, called by TCRdb with MiXCR from the multiplex PCR reads. The sample has about 190,000 distinct CDR3 sequences, approximately 30% seen once. A word on this clonotype: Its specificity is unknown.

The chain joins TRBV7-2 to TRBJ2-7; 9 nucleotides match TRBD2. This receptor was taken from a human donor with low-grade glioma or glioblastoma, undergoing nonglioma brain surgery, or in good health (not recorded which). Sequencing was carried out using glioma tissue, nonneoplastic brain tissue, or PBMCs (not recorded which). This CDR3 is CASSLEVSGSSEQYF. CDR3 in DNA: TGTGCCAGCAGCTTAGAGGTTAGCGGGAGCTCTGAGCAGTACTTC.